Sequencing of this T cell receptor (beta chain) was carried out in a study of post-analysis software for immune sequencing data. Study findings and constraints: Multiple sclerosis patients showed significantly lower normalized Chao1 diversity than controls did. Compared with controls, patients had more of about 5 TRBV segments, including TRBV5-6, TRBV5-1 and TRBV20-1. Same-batch preparations were strongly co-clustered by F measure.

cDNA libraries of TCR beta carried unique molecular identifiers. There were about 1 to 10 million T cells, and about 500,000 cDNA molecules came from them. Via MiXCR, TCRdb re-called the PCR reads, giving one row per CDR3 protein. The sample shows 450,000 to 700,000 distinct CDR3 sequences, about 40% of them seen only once. Deletions cut 3 bases from V and 2 bases from J, with 11 bases between. The CDR3 is 15 amino acids. About this clonotype: Its specificity is not known.

The genes are TRBV12-3 or TRBV12-4 and TRBJ2-4; D might be TRBD1 (6 bases). This receptor was identified in a girl aged 10-17 years with multiple sclerosis. Material: blood. In nucleotides, the CDR3 is TGTGCCAGCAGTTTGGGGACATCCACCAAAAACATTCAGTACTTC. It translates to CASSLGTSTKNIQYF.